The 27 T cell receptor beta chains below all came from one sample that was sequenced in a study of T cells in women clearing cervical HPV infection (dated by TCRdb to between 2018 and 2020). Libraries were made using the immunoSEQ multiplex PCR assay. Sourced from immuneACCESS, this table was stored by TCRdb with only in-frame sequences that have V and J called. A share of the clones is absent; for the studies checked, an unresolved V gene accounts for under half, and the remainder has no known explanation. The table for this sample lists around 22,000 clones. The ten largest clones capture 4% to 5.5% of the sample. The source material was blood buffy coat. The receptors derive from a woman aged 18 to 69 with a cervical HPV16 infection that either progressed to CIN3+ or cleared (not recorded which).

Notes on this clone: The sequence runs out 3 residues before the end of the CDR3; the remainder is reconstructed from the germline J gene. The gene calls are TRBV7-3 and TRBJ2-3, with D perhaps matching TRBD1 (5 bases). This CDR3 region has 14 residues. Germline CDR1 and CDR2: SGHTA and FQGTGA. V was pared by 3 bases and J by 2 bases, with 9 bases between. CDR3 bases read: TGTGCCAGCAGCTTGGGGCGAAACACAGATACG. Its protein product is CASSLGRNTDT. The entire CDR3 reads CASSLGRNTDTQYF.

Measured by frequency, this clone is medium-sized. The CDR3 extends 3 residues past the end of the read, so its final part is completed from the germline J gene. J is TRBJ2-7 and V is TRBV14; D is unresolved. V shed 4 bases and J shed 4 bases, with 8 bases lying between them. This CDR3 region has 12 residues. Germline CDR1 reads SGHDN; CDR2 reads FVKESK. The CDR3: CASSLRVYEQYF. CDR3 DNA, as far as it was read: TGTGCCAGCAGCCTAAGGGTTTACGAG.

With respect to this clone: The CDR3 extends 3 residues past the end of the read, so its final part is completed from the germline J gene. The genes are TRBV2 and TRBJ2-7, with no clear D. Trimming stripped 0 bases from V and 3 bases from J, with 6 bases between. The CDR3 covers 13 residues. Germline V gene data show CDR1 as SNHLY and CDR2 as FYNNEI. The CDR3 loop is CASSEAASYEQYF. The CDR3 DNA, read in part, is TGTGCCAGCAGTGAAGCGGCCAGCTACGAG.

The part of the CDR3 DNA that was read is TGCAGTGCAAGGGACAGCTATGGC. Translating it yields CSARDSYG. The whole CDR3 sequence reads CSARDSYGYTF. The chain recombines TRBV20-1 with TRBJ1-2, with 7 nucleotides matching TRBD1. The read ends 3 residues shy of where the CDR3 ends; the end is completed using the germline J gene. The germline CDR1 and CDR2 sequences are DFQATT and SNEGSKA (reference sequence). The CDR3 has 11 amino acids. The ends lost 6 bases at V and 4 bases at J; junction bases unmatched: 2.

This chain's CDR3 is CASTEGRGYGYTF. The sequenced part of the CDR3 DNA is TGTGCCAGCACGGAGGGCAGGGGGTATGGC. V usage is TRBV2 and J usage is TRBJ1-2; TRBD1 matches 7 bases. Read coverage stops 3 residues before the CDR3 terminus; the germline J gene supplies the remainder. J was trimmed by 5 bases and V by 7 bases; bases with no gene match: 7. The CDR3 sequence is 13 residues long. Looked up from germline, CDR1 is SNHLY and CDR2 is FYNNEI.

As concerns this clone: From the germline J gene comes the end of the CDR3, since the read stops 3 residues before it. The chain joins TRBV23-1 to TRBJ1-3, with 9 nucleotides matching TRBD1. TRBV23-1 is an ORF, with its function uncertain. The CDR3 sequence is 16 residues long. V was pared by 2 bases and J by 3 bases, with 5 bases of the junction left unmatched. Here the CDR3 reads CASSQGTGKDGNTIYF. CDR3 DNA, as far as it was read: TGCGCCAGCAGTCAAGGGACAGGGAAGGATGGAAACACC.

Note on this clone: The read ends 3 residues shy of where the CDR3 ends; the end is completed using the germline J gene. The chain uses TRBV30 and TRBJ2-7; TRBD1 is a possible D gene (5 bases). Trimming left V 4 bases short and J 3 bases short, with 16 bases between. The CDR3 loop spans 14 amino acids. In germline, CDR1 is GTSNPN, CDR2 SVGIG (reference sequence). The covered CDR3 bases are TGTGCCTGGAACCCGGACACGGAATACTACGAG. It specifies CAWNPDTEYYE. The entire CDR3 protein reads CAWNPDTEYYEQYF. Looking up the rest from reference TRBV30 and TRBJ2-7 gives the full variable domain: SQTIHQWPATLVQPVGSPLSLECTVEGTSNPNLYWYRQAAGRGLQLLFYSVGIGQISSEVPQNLSASRPQDRQFILSSKKLLLSDSGFYLCAWNPDTEYYEQYFGPGTRLTVT.

The DNA read from the CDR3 is TGCAGTGCCCAACTTACTAGCGGGGGGATCTACGAG. The encoded protein is CSAQLTSGGIYE. The full CDR3 sequence reads CSAQLTSGGIYEQYF. The V call is TRBV20-1, the J call TRBJ2-7, with 12 positions matching TRBD2. Coverage ceases 3 residues before the CDR3 finishes, and the germline J gene fills in the end. Unmatched junction bases numbered 9, after V lost 6 bases and J lost 3 bases. The germline CDR1 and CDR2 sequences are DFQATT and SNEGSKA (reference sequence). The CDR3 runs 15 residues.

In regard to this clone: Read coverage stops 3 residues before the CDR3 terminus; the germline J gene supplies the remainder. The chain combines TRBV12-3 or TRBV12-4 with TRBJ1-1; the D gene is possibly TRBD1 (6 bases). This CDR3 comprises 15 residues. The ends were cut back, 4 bases at V and 6 bases at J, with 18 bases in the middle. CDR3 sequence: CASSWGRGAGAEAFF. The part of the CDR3 DNA that was read is TGTGCCAGCAGTTGGGGCAGAGGGGCAGGGGCTGAA.

To note about this clone: The observed sequence ends 3 residues before the CDR3 terminus, with the missing tail filled in from the germline J gene. This chain links TRBV12-3 or TRBV12-4 with TRBJ1-2; tentatively, D is TRBD1 (5 bases). The CDR3 runs 15 residues. The V end was cut by 4 bases, the J end by 4 bases, with 16 bases between. Incomplete CDR3 DNA: TGTGCCAGCAGTTCGGCCGAACAGGTGTCCTATGGC. It yields the protein CASSSAEQVSYG. The whole CDR3 sequence reads CASSSAEQVSYGYTF.

Regarding this clone: The CDR3 end is not reached by the read, which stops 3 residues before it; the germline J gene fills it in. The genes are TRBV11-2 and TRBJ2-5; possibly TRBD1 for D (5 bases). The CDR3 runs to 15 residues. The germline V and J ends were trimmed by 5 bases and 1 base, with 14 bases remaining between them. The V gene's germline CDR1 is SGHAT and CDR2 FQNNGV. Partial CDR3 DNA: TGTGCCAGCAGCCCGCGTTACACAGGCCAAGAGACC. Translation: CASSPRYTGQET. The full CDR3 sequence reads CASSPRYTGQETQYF.

Concerning this clone: The read comes to an end 3 residues before the CDR3 does, leaving the germline J gene to fill in the end. The V call is TRBV19, the J call TRBJ1-1; 7 bases are a match to TRBD1. Germline V gives CDR1 LNHDA, CDR2 SQIVND (reference sequence). V trimming: 3 bases; J trimming: 4 bases; junction bases outside the gene matches: 2. This CDR3 comprises 13 residues. The CDR3: CASSMSGGTEAFF. The DNA read from the CDR3 is TGTGCCAGTAGTATGTCAGGGGGCACTGAA.

About this clone: The CDR3 end lies 3 residues beyond the end of the read and is filled in from the germline J gene. This same CDR3 is encoded by further DNA sequences in the sample. The rearrangement uses TRBV30 and TRBJ2-2; 10 nucleotides agree with TRBD2. The trim removed 2 bases at V and 3 bases at J, leaving 21 bases unmatched. CDR1 is GTSNPN and CDR2 is SVGIG in the germline V gene (reference sequence). The CDR3 contains 21 residues. The CDR3 DNA, read in part, is TGTGCCTGGAGTCCCACTTTCGGTTGGAGCGGGAGGGCCGGAGACACCGGGGAG. Translating it yields CAWSPTFGWSGRAGDTGE. The CDR3 reads in full as CAWSPTFGWSGRAGDTGELFF.

A remark on this clone: The read finishes 3 residues shy of the CDR3 end, and the germline J gene is used to complete it. The J gene is TRBJ2-5, the V gene TRBV10-2; 8 nucleotides match TRBD2. The germline V gene has CDR1 WSHSY and CDR2 SAAADI. The CDR3 has 15 amino acids. Losses at the gene ends were 6 bases for V and 2 bases for J; bases not matched to a gene: 8. The DNA read from the CDR3 is TGCGCCAGCAGGGCGAGCGGGGGCTTTCAAGAGACC. Translation: CASRASGGFQET. The entire CDR3 reads CASRASGGFQETQYF.

About this clone itself: The CDR3 end lies 3 residues beyond the end of the read and is filled in from the germline J gene. This sequence joins TRBV20-1 and TRBJ1-5; TRBD1 aligns across 7 bases. Looked up from germline, CDR1 is DFQATT and CDR2 is SNEGSKA (reference sequence). The CDR3 extends over 13 amino acids. J was trimmed by 8 bases and V by 5 bases; bases with no gene match: 9. The CDR3 bases that were read are TGCAGTGCTCACCGACAGGGTAAGGAGCCC. Its protein is CSAHRQGKEP. In full, the CDR3 reads CSAHRQGKEPQHF.

About this clone: The read gets to within 3 residues of the CDR3 end, and the germline J gene fills in the rest. J is TRBJ1-2 and V is TRBV20-1, with no clear D. Between the trimmed V and J ends, which lost 7 bases and 4 bases, there was a span of 10 bases. Germline V lookup: CDR1 DFQATT, CDR2 SNEGSKA (reference sequence). The CDR3 contains 11 residues. The DNA read from the CDR3 is TGCAGTGTTATCCGGGGCTATGGC. Its protein product is CSVIRGYG. In full, the CDR3 reads CSVIRGYGYTF.

Comment on this clone: The read ends 3 residues shy of where the CDR3 ends; the end is completed using the germline J gene. The chain carries TRBV19 and TRBJ1-4; TRBD1 agrees at 8 bases. This CDR3 comprises 15 residues. The germline gives CDR1 LNHDA, CDR2 SQIVND (reference sequence). CDR3 residues: CASSTDREGGSPLFF. The part of the CDR3 DNA that was read is TGTGCCAGTAGTACGGACAGGGAGGGAGGTTCACCA.

As to this clone: The CDR3 end is not reached by the read, which stops 3 residues before it; the germline J gene fills it in. This chain connects TRBV5-1 to TRBJ2-3; tentative D call: TRBD2 (6 bases). The germline CDR1 and CDR2 sequences are SGHRS and YFSETQ. CDR3 length: 15 residues. Trimming stripped 3 bases from V and 4 bases from J, with 15 bases between. The sequenced part of the CDR3 DNA is TGCGCCAGCAGCTCAACCGCAACGGGGGCAGATACG. It encodes CASSSTATGADT. The entire CDR3 is CASSSTATGADTQYF.

In regard to this clone: The sequenced fragment ends 3 residues before the CDR3 boundary, so the rest is inferred from the germline J gene. The chain employs TRBV5-1 and TRBJ2-3; 7 bases agree with TRBD2. Per germline, CDR1 SGHRS and CDR2 YFSETQ. V shed 0 bases, J shed 2 bases, and the junction held 6 bases outside the gene matches. CDR3 size: 16 residues. The part of the CDR3 DNA that was read is TGCGCCAGCAGCTTGGTAACTAGCGACCACACAGATACG. Residues: CASSLVTSDHTDT. The full CDR3 reads CASSLVTSDHTDTQYF.

The CDR3 sequence is CASSRTGEGYTF. The CDR3 DNA, read in part, is TGTGCCAGCAGCAGGACAGGGGAAGGC. The V gene is TRBV7-9, the J gene TRBJ1-2, with 9 bases that match TRBD1. The CDR3 end falls 3 residues outside the read, so it is completed with the germline J gene. This CDR3 region has 12 residues. CDR1 SEHNR and CDR2 FQNEAQ come from the germline V gene (reference sequence).

On this clone itself: The missing CDR3 end, 3 residues past where the read stops, is filled in from the germline J gene. The V gene is TRBV18, the J gene TRBJ1-1, with a tentative D call TRBD1 (5 bases). CDR3 size: 14 residues. Germline assignment: CDR1 KGHSH and CDR2 LQKENI. CDR3 DNA (partial): TGTGCCAGCTCCCTATCTGGGGCCGACAATGAG. It translates to CASSLSGADNE. The complete CDR3 sequence is CASSLSGADNEAFF.

About this clone: The read gets to within 3 residues of the CDR3 end, and the germline J gene fills in the rest. The V and J genes are TRBV6-1 and TRBJ1-2; D gene unclear. Looked up from germline, CDR1 is MNHNS and CDR2 is SASEGT. The CDR3 spans 16 residues. CDR3 bases read: TGTGCCAGCAGTGAGCCAGGACTAGGCAGCACAGATACC. As protein: CASSEPGLGSTDT. The full-length CDR3 reads as CASSEPGLGSTDTYTF.

For this clone: The read finishes 3 residues shy of the CDR3 end, and the germline J gene is used to complete it. The V call is TRBV7-6, the J call TRBJ1-1; TRBD1 is a possible D gene (6 bases). The CDR3 runs 14 residues. Trimming removed 2 bases from V and 5 bases from J, with 12 bases in between. Germline V gene data show CDR1 as SGHVS and CDR2 as FNYEAQ. CDR3 in amino acids: CASSLRGQITEAFF. CDR3 DNA, as far as it was read: TGTGCCAGCAGCTTACGGGGACAAATAACTGAA.

To note about this clone: Coverage ceases 3 residues before the CDR3 finishes, and the germline J gene fills in the end. The V and J genes are TRBV6-1 and TRBJ2-4, with 10 bases fitting TRBD1. CDR1 MNHNS and CDR2 SASEGT come from the germline V gene. This CDR3 has 15 residues. The sequenced part of the CDR3 DNA is TGTGCCAGCAGTGAGCGGACAGGGGGTCCCTATGGT. Amino acid sequence: CASSERTGGPYG. From start to end, the CDR3 is CASSERTGGPYGQYF.

Details on this clone: The read is 3 residues too short to cover the CDR3 end, so that end is filled in from the germline J gene. This chain uses TRBV19 with TRBJ2-4; 10 bases match TRBD1. Germline CDR1 reads LNHDA; CDR2 reads SQIVND (reference sequence). The CDR3 length is 16 residues. The CDR3 sequence: CAMKEDRGEANYGQYF. CDR3 DNA, as far as it was read: TGTGCCATGAAGGAGGACAGGGGGGAAGCTAACTATGGT.

In regard to this clone: The CDR3 goes on 3 residues after the read ends, and that part is filled in from the germline J gene. The chain uses TRBV7-9 and TRBJ1-2; D call uncertain. From germline, CDR1 is SEHNR and CDR2 FQNEAQ (reference sequence). This CDR3 contains 15 residues. The CDR3 bases that were read are TGTGCCAGCAGCTTGTTAGCGGGAGGTTCAGATACC. This translates into CASSLLAGGSDT. The whole CDR3 reads CASSLLAGGSDTYTF.

On this clone: Read data end 3 residues before the CDR3 end; the end is taken from the germline J gene. This rearrangement joins TRBV9 to TRBJ2-1; 9 bases line up with TRBD1. In germline, CDR1 is SGDLS, CDR2 YYNGEE. V gave up 3 bases and J gave up 8 bases; unmatched junction bases: 6. The CDR3 is made up of 14 amino acids. The CDR3 reads CASSGGTGLDEQFF. CDR3 bases read: TGTGCCAGCAGCGGAGGGACAGGGTTAGATGAG.